The TCR beta chain described here comes from a study of patients and donors after allogeneic stem cell transplantation. The table lists this clonotype with a few counts. With V trimmed by 3 bases and J by 1 base, 3 bases remained unmatched. The CDR3 runs 14 residues. In germline, CDR1 is SGDLS, CDR2 YYNGEE. TCRdb reprocessed the RT-PCR reads via MiXCR and lists one record per CDR3 protein. The data contain approximately 160,000 distinct CDR3 sequences, about 30% of them seen just once; the ten biggest clones take up approximately 3%. The chain joins TRBV9 to TRBJ1-1, with 7 nucleotides matching TRBD1. The TCR comes from a human donor who was either an allogeneic HSCT recipient or a stem cell or donor lymphocyte infusion donor (not recorded which). It is not recorded whose cells these are; they may come from a transplant donor. Sequenced: blood, either unsorted or a sorted T cell fraction (not recorded which). CDR3 sequence reads: CASSGQGKNTEAFF. CDR3 nucleotide sequence: TGTGCCAGCAGCGGACAGGGCAAGAACACTGAAGCTTTCTTT.